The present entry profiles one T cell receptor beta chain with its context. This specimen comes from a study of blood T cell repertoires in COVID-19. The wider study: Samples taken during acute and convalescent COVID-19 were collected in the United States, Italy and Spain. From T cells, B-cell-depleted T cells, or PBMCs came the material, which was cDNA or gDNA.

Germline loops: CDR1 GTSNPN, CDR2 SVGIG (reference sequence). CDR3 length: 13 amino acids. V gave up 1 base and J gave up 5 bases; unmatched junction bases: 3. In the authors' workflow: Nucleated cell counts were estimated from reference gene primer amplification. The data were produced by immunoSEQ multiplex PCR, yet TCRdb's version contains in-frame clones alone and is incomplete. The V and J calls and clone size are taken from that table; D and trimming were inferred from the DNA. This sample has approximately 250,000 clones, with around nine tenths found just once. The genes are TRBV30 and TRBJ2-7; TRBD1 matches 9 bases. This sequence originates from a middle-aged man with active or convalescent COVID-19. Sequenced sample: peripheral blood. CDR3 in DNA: TGTGCCTGGAGTGAAGGACAGGGGAACGAGCAGTACTTC. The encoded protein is CAWSEGQGNEQYF. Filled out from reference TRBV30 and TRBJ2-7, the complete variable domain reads SQTIHQWPATLVQPVGSPLSLECTVEGTSNPNLYWYRQAAGRGLQLLFYSVGIGQISSEVPQNLSASRPQDRQFILSSKKLLLSDSGFYLCAWSEGQGNEQYFGPGTRLTVT.